This TCR beta chain was obtained from a study of cytomegalovirus exposure and HLA in healthy donors. Study-level findings and limits: When the data were analyzed later, several of the most significant clusters appeared to be linked to common viral pathogens. An analysis done earlier found most TCR beta V segments productive about 87% or about 30% of the time.

Note on this clone: Its antigen is undetermined. One end of the junction does not line up with germline, which may come from a read error.

The study ran its PCR with 60 Vbeta and 13 Jbeta primers. The assay was immunoSEQ multiplex PCR, and TCRdb's table has in-frame clones only and misses some. In the table there are 150,000 to 200,000 clones, more than 65% of which are singletons. Everyone who donated was a healthy bone marrow donor. Nominally healthy donors provided the samples, though records likely missed some immune exposures. The CDR3 has 18 amino acids. Germline CDR1 is MNHEY and CDR2 is SMNVEV (reference sequence). The receptor was derived from a man aged 50 to 60 in good health and CMV-seropositive. The rearrangement links TRBV27 to TRBJ1-1, with TRBD1 identical over 7 bases. Sequencing was performed on PBMCs. CDR3: CASSLYRGTGDMNTETFF. The CDR3, as DNA: TGTGCCAGCAGTTTATACAGGGGTACTGGGGATATGAACACTGAAACTTTCTTT.